This TCR beta chain was recovered during a study of post-analysis software for immune sequencing data. Built from TCR beta cDNA, the libraries had unique molecular identifiers in them. Each CDR3 protein gets one entry after TCRdb re-called the PCR reads with MiXCR. The data hold some 690,000 distinct CDR3 sequences, with over 45% observed a single time. The specimen sequenced was blood. The clonotype was recovered from a girl aged 2-10 years with multiple sclerosis.

The CDR3 DNA reads as TGTGCCAGCAGTTTAGTCTATCGGACTGAAGCTTTCTTT. As protein: CASSLVYRTEAFF. The chain combines TRBV12-3 or TRBV12-4 with TRBJ1-1; D is unclear. Trimming pared 1 base from V and 5 bases from J, leaving 8 bases between. This CDR3 has 13 residues.